One sample yielded the 26 T cell receptor beta chains listed below, sequenced in a study of T cells in Graves' hyperthyroidism and ophthalmopathy. Amplification of TCR beta CDR3 regions used RNA as the template. The study used the HTBI primer set for a first-round RT-PCR of the TCR CDR3. In TCRdb, the multiplex PCR reads were re-called with MiXCR into one record per CDR3 protein. The data contain 700,000 to 850,000 distinct CDR3 sequences, about 35% of them singletons. Sequenced: blood. The receptors originated from a woman in her 40s with Graves' hyperthyroidism.

This clonotype was seen ten or more times. The chain uses TRBV12-3 or TRBV12-4 and TRBJ2-7; D call uncertain. V lost 5 bases and J lost 6, with 17 bases in between. The CDR3 is 14 residues long. CDR3 sequence: CASSPTRFLGEQYF. In DNA, the CDR3 is TGTGCCAGCAGTCCGACACGCTTTCTTGGCGAGCAGTACTTC.

The V and J genes are TRBV25-1 and TRBJ2-7, with 9 bases lining up with TRBD2. Per the germline V gene, CDR1 is MGHDK and CDR2 is SYGVNS. The CDR3 has 18 residues. V lost 6 bases and J lost 2; bases outside the gene matches: 17. CDR3 in DNA: TGTGCCAGCAGCCACCTAGGAGTGCTAGCGGGACCACCCTACGAGCAGTACTTC. It encodes CASSHLGVLAGPPYEQYF.

There are a few counts of this clonotype. The chain joins TRBV4-2 to TRBJ1-2; no clear D. Germline loops: CDR1 LGHNA, CDR2 YNFKEQ. Trimming took off 4 bases at V and 2 bases at J, with 11 bases between the two ends. The CDR3 runs 14 residues. In nucleotides, the CDR3 is TGTGCCAGCAGCCCGAGTCCGGGGAACTATGGCTACACCTTC. This codes for CASSPSPGNYGYTF.

V and J are TRBV2 and TRBJ1-5; a possible D gene is TRBD1 (6 bases). Germline CDR1 is SNHLY and CDR2 is FYNNEI. The CDR3 extends over 14 amino acids. The V gene lost 5 bases and the J gene lost 9 bases, with 17 bases spanning the gap. The CDR3 coding sequence is TGTGCCAGCAGTCCCTTGAGCGGGACACCGCCCCAGCATTTT. Translating it yields CASSPLSGTPPQHF.

The chain recombines TRBV7-2 with TRBJ2-7; 12 positions match TRBD2. Germline trimming cut 5 bases from V and 5 bases from J; bases unmatched to any gene: 10. CDR1 is SGHTA, CDR2 FQGNSA, per germline. The CDR3 is 16 residues long. The CDR3 sequence is CASSPRLAGASHEQYF. CDR3 bases: TGTGCCAGCAGCCCGCGACTAGCGGGAGCTTCCCACGAGCAGTACTTC. Looking up the rest from reference TRBV7-2 and TRBJ2-7 gives the full variable domain: GAGVSQSPSNKVTEKGKDVELRCDPISGHTALYWYRQSLGQGLEFLIYFQGNSAPDKSGLPSDRFSAERTGGSVSTLTIQRTQQEDSAVYLCASSPRLAGASHEQYFGPGTRLTVT.

This clonotype came up once. One end of the junction varies from germline; a read error may be responsible. V gene TRBV24-1 combines with J gene TRBJ1-2; the D is unclear. Germline CDR1 reads KGHDR; CDR2 reads SFDVKD. The CDR3 consists of 13 residues. Here the CDR3 DNA reads TGTGCCACCAGTGATTTTTCCGGGTATGGCTGCACCTTC. Translating it yields CATSDFSGYGCTF.

This clonotype appeared many times. The rearrangement links TRBV2 to TRBJ2-2; TRBD1 agrees at 7 bases. Germline V gene data show CDR1 as SNHLY and CDR2 as FYNNEI. The CDR3 runs 15 residues. After removal of 1 base from V and 3 bases from J, the junction contained 2 bases not matched to a gene. CDR3 in amino acids: CASSEVGQYTGELFF. The DNA of the CDR3 is TGTGCCAGCAGTGAAGTGGGACAGTACACCGGGGAGCTGTTTTTT.

This clonotype came up many times. The chain has TRBV24-1 and TRBJ2-7; 7 nucleotides agree with TRBD1. The V gene's germline CDR1 is KGHDR and CDR2 SFDVKD. This CDR3 region has 12 residues. Unmatched junction bases numbered 3, after V lost 9 bases and J lost 2 bases. Here the CDR3 reads CATGTVPYEQYF. CDR3 sequence (DNA): TGTGCCACCGGGACAGTCCCCTACGAGCAGTACTTC.

V and J are TRBV12-3 or TRBV12-4 and TRBJ2-2, with D unresolved. This CDR3 has 14 amino acids. V lost 7 bases and J lost 3, with 12 bases in between. The CDR3 DNA reads TGTGCCAGCACCCAAGACATTTACACCGGGGAGCTGTTTTTT. This gives the protein CASTQDIYTGELFF.

In its sample, this clonotype was seen many times. The V gene is TRBV7-9, the J gene TRBJ1-1, with D uncertain. Trimming left V 2 bases short and J 1 base short, with 11 bases between. The V gene's germline CDR1 is SEHNR and CDR2 FQNEAQ (reference sequence). The CDR3 covers 15 residues. The CDR3 coding sequence is TGTGCCAGCAGCTTAATCTACAGCTCGAACACTGAAGCTTTCTTT. Translation gives CASSLIYSSNTEAFF.

This clonotype was found many times. The chain couples TRBV15 to TRBJ1-5; D uncertain. V lost 2 bases to trimming and J lost 7 bases, with 12 bases between them. Germline CDR1 reads LNHNV; CDR2 reads YYDKDF (reference sequence). This CDR3 has 14 amino acids. CDR3 nucleotide sequence: TGTGCCACCAGCAGATCATCGGGGAACCAGCCCCAGCATTTT. It translates to CATSRSSGNQPQHF. The full variable domain, with the rest looked up from reference TRBV15 and TRBJ1-5, is DAMVIQNPRYQVTQFGKPVTLSCSQTLNHNVMYWYQQKSSQAPKLLFHYYDKDFNNEADTPDNFQSRRPNTSFCFLDIRSPGLGDTAMYLCATSRSSGNQPQHFGDGTRLSIL.

Ten or more counts support this clonotype. The chain combines TRBV10-2 with TRBJ1-2, with D unresolved. In germline, CDR1 is WSHSY, CDR2 SAAADI. The CDR3 totals 13 residues. The V end lost 3 bases, the J end lost 3 bases, and 8 bases lay between the germline ends. The CDR3 DNA sequence: TGCGCCAGCAGTGACGGCACGTACTATGGCTACACCTTC. Translation: CASSDGTYYGYTF.

This clonotype showed up many times. The chain combines TRBV19 with TRBJ1-1, with a tentative D call TRBD1 (6 bases). Germline-derived CDR1 and CDR2 are LNHDA and SQIVND (reference sequence). V lost 6 bases and J lost 3, with 17 bases in between. This CDR3 comprises 15 residues. DNA for the CDR3: TGTGCCAGTAGAGGGGGACGGGGGATCTACACTGAAGCTTTCTTT. It yields the protein CASRGGRGIYTEAFF.

This rearrangement joins TRBV7-9 to TRBJ2-3, with D maybe TRBD2 (6 bases). Trimming removed 4 bases from V and 0 bases from J, with 11 bases in between. Germline V gene data show CDR1 as SEHNR and CDR2 as FQNEAQ (reference sequence). This CDR3 has 15 residues. The CDR3: CASSSYGTSTDTQYF. The CDR3 bases are TGTGCCAGCAGCTCCTATGGGACTAGCACAGATACGCAGTATTTT.

The chain is built from TRBV6-5 and TRBJ2-3; possible D gene TRBD2, 6 bases. V gave up 6 bases and J gave up 9 bases, with 13 bases separating them. Germline values: CDR1 MNHEY, CDR2 SVGAGI. The CDR3 loop spans 12 amino acids. The CDR3 bases are TGTGCCAGCAGGGAACTAGCAAGCACGCAGTATTTT. Residues: CASRELASTQYF.

A single count supports this clonotype. Mismatch with germline at one junction end may stem from a read error. V gene TRBV10-2 combines with J gene TRBJ1-1; 8 bases agree with TRBD1. The CDR3 loop spans 15 amino acids. In germline, CDR1 is WSHSY, CDR2 SAAADI. This CDR3 is CASRPRQGWDTEAFF. DNA of the CDR3: TGTGCCAGCAGGCCTAGACAGGGGTGGGACACTGAAGCTTTCTTT.

This clonotype was detected once. The rearrangement joins TRBV7-3 to TRBJ2-3; TRBD2 matches 9 bases. V lost 5 bases, J lost 9 bases, and 3 bases stayed unmatched. This CDR3 is built from 12 residues. The V gene's germline CDR1 is SGHTA and CDR2 FQGTGA. CDR3 sequence: CASSTTSGTQYF. CDR3 sequence (DNA): TGTGCCAGCAGCACGACTAGCGGAACGCAGTATTTT.

On this clonotype itself: A single base separates this from a much larger clone, so it may be a read error. The chain employs TRBV15 and TRBJ1-3; D not resolved. The CDR3 totals 15 residues. Germline V gene sequence: CDR1 LNHNV, CDR2 YYDKDF (reference sequence). The CDR3 DNA is TGTGCCACCAGCAGAGATCAAGGCCCGGGAAACGCCATATATTTT. The encoded protein is CATSRDQGPGNAIYF.

This clonotype was counted only a few times. The chain employs TRBV2 and TRBJ2-7; no reliable D call. In germline, CDR1 is SNHLY, CDR2 FYNNEI. This CDR3 spans 14 amino acids. V gave up 5 bases and J gave up 6 bases, with 17 bases separating them. Here the CDR3 reads CASSQSPYWGEQYF. The CDR3 DNA is TGTGCCAGCAGTCAGAGTCCCTATTGGGGCGAGCAGTACTTC.

This clonotype was detected only a few times. The chain couples TRBV11-3 to TRBJ2-7, with TRBD2 matching over 8 bases. TRBJ2-1 explains the end of the DNA better; the J call may be wrong. Germline loops: CDR1 SGHNT, CDR2 YENEEA. The CDR3 length is 17 residues. The chain's CDR3 is CASSPLGSGGLYREQFF. As DNA, the CDR3 is TGTGCCAGCAGCCCTTTAGGGAGCGGGGGCCTATACCGGGAGCAGTTCTTC.

This clonotype occurred many times. The rearrangement joins TRBV6-5 to TRBJ1-1; no clear D. Per germline, CDR1 MNHEY and CDR2 SVGAGI. With 2 bases removed from V and 7 bases from J, the gap between germline ends came to 5 bases. CDR3 size: 11 residues. The CDR3 is CASSYVFEAFF. CDR3 DNA sequence: TGTGCCAGCAGTTACGTCTTTGAAGCTTTCTTT.

About this clonotype: This may stem from a read error, because a much larger clone lies one nucleotide away. V and J are TRBV19 and TRBJ1-1; possibly TRBD1 for D (5 bases). CDR3 length equals 13 residues. Per germline, CDR1 LNHDA and CDR2 SQIVND (reference sequence). The V gene lost 7 bases and the J gene lost 10 bases, with 19 bases spanning the gap. In DNA form, the CDR3 reads TGTGCCAGTACCGAACAGTCCTCCGGGGGAGCTTTCTTT. The encoded protein is CASTEQSSGGAFF.

A note on this clonotype: Since a much larger clone is just one base distant, this may be a read error. The rearrangement joins TRBV6-5 to TRBJ1-6; TRBD1 matches 8 bases. Germline lookup yields CDR1 MNHEY and CDR2 SVGAGI. This CDR3 region has 16 residues. Here the CDR3 reads CAISYQTGELGSPLHF. CDR3 DNA sequence: TGTGCCATCAGTTACCAGACAGGGGAACTGGGTTCACCCCTCCACTTT.

Concerning this clonotype: A junction boundary mismatches the germline segment, possibly from a read error. The chain combines TRBV7-2 with TRBJ2-7; possible D gene TRBD1, 6 bases. CDR1 SGHTA and CDR2 FQGNSA come from the germline V gene. The CDR3 runs to 15 residues. The CDR3 loop is CASSQEETGPYEQYF. Here the CDR3 DNA reads TGCGCCAGCAGCCAAGAGGAGACAGGACCGTACGAGCAGTACTTC.

This clonotype was detected many times. This chain uses TRBV7-6 with TRBJ2-7, with a tentative D call TRBD1 (5 bases). Germline V CDR1 and CDR2: SGHVS, FNYEAQ. The CDR3 has 15 residues. V was shortened by 3 bases and J by 0 bases, with 12 bases between the two germline ends. The CDR3 DNA reads TGTGCCAGCAGCTTTGATAAACAGGACTCCTACGAGCAGTACTTC. Translating it yields CASSFDKQDSYEQYF.

The chain is built from TRBV20-1 and TRBJ1-6; unclear D gene. CDR1 DFQATT and CDR2 SNEGSKA come from the germline V gene (reference sequence). V gave up 5 bases and J gave up 2 bases, with 10 bases separating them. This CDR3 is built from 14 residues. As DNA, the CDR3 is TGCAGTGCTTACGACGTGGCCTATAATTCACCCCTCCACTTT. Amino acids: CSAYDVAYNSPLHF.